The next 31 T cell receptor beta chains were all read from a single sample in a study of OX40 agonist ivuxolimab in advanced cancers. The library was produced with the immunoSEQ multiplex PCR assay. The table comes from immuneACCESS by way of TCRdb, which keeps in-frame sequences with V and J called. Part of the clones is missing from these tables; in studies checked, under half for an unresolved V gene and the rest for unknown reasons. A total of some 57,000 clones appear in this sample, about 89% of them only once. The ten largest clones take up approximately 1% of the sample. The sequencing used CD4+ or CD8+ T cells sorted from blood, collected in a trial of the OX40 agonist ivuxolimab. These receptors were taken from an adult with an advanced solid tumor such as melanoma, head and neck, liver or kidney cancer.

The chain recombines TRBV10-3 with TRBJ2-1; 8 positions match TRBD2. The V gene end was trimmed by 10 bases and the J gene end by 7 bases; junction bases not matched to a gene: 12. Germline lookup yields CDR1 ENHRY and CDR2 SYGVKD. This CDR3 contains 14 residues. CDR3 nucleotide sequence: TGTGCCAGCAGATCGGGGGGGGTAAGGAATGAGCAGTTCTTC. This gives the protein CASRSGGVRNEQFF.

V usage is TRBV5-6 and J usage is TRBJ2-7; D possibly corresponds to TRBD1 (5 bases). Germline V gene data show CDR1 as SGHDT and CDR2 as YYEEEE. The CDR3 runs 15 residues. The ends were cut back, 0 bases at V and 5 bases at J, with 15 bases in the middle. The CDR3 here is CASSLGLGVLDEQYF. The CDR3 DNA reads as TGTGCCAGCAGCTTGGGGTTAGGGGTACTCGACGAGCAGTACTTC. The full variable domain, its missing parts supplied by reference TRBV5-6 and TRBJ2-7, is DAGVTQSPTHLIKTRGQQVTLRCSPKSGHDTVSWYQQALGQGPQFIFQYYEEEERQRGNFPDRFSGHQFPNYSSELNVNALLLGDSALYLCASSLGLGVLDEQYFGPGTRLTVT.

The chain combines TRBV27 with TRBJ2-2, with 9 bases matching TRBD1. The CDR3 extends over 16 amino acids. V lost 5 bases to trimming and J lost 9 bases; unmatched junction nucleotides: 13. Looked up from germline, CDR1 is MNHEY and CDR2 is SMNVEV (reference sequence). The CDR3 reads CASSGAGDRENWELFF. Written as DNA, the CDR3 is TGTGCCAGCAGTGGGGCTGGGGACAGGGAAAACTGGGAGCTGTTTTTT.

V is TRBV15 and J is TRBJ1-3, with 8 bases that match TRBD1. With V trimmed by 3 bases and J by 8 bases, 9 bases remained unmatched. The germline V gene encodes CDR1 LNHNV and CDR2 YYDKDF (reference sequence). CDR3 size: 15 residues. Written as DNA, the CDR3 is TGTGCCACCAGCAGTTACCAGGGGGCTGGGGACACCATATATTTT. Translation: CATSSYQGAGDTIYF.

The gene calls are TRBV4-1 and TRBJ2-7; D is perhaps TRBD2 (5 bases). The CDR3 runs 18 residues. Germline V gene data show CDR1 as MGHRA and CDR2 as YSYEKL. V was trimmed by 0 bases and J by 3 bases, leaving 21 bases between them. The CDR3 region is CASSQDLVVAEVDYEQYF. The CDR3 coding sequence is TGCGCCAGCAGCCAAGATCTAGTGGTTGCGGAGGTAGACTACGAGCAGTACTTC.

The chain uses TRBV9 and TRBJ2-5; D perhaps matches TRBD2 (6 bases). V dropped 4 bases and J dropped 1 base, with 14 bases sitting between them. The length of the CDR3 is 15 residues. Germline CDR1 and CDR2: SGDLS and YYNGEE. In DNA, the CDR3 is TGTGCCAGCAGCATGGGTAGGGGAGGCCAAGAGACCCAGTACTTC. This gives the protein CASSMGRGGQETQYF.

This chain joins TRBV6-6 and TRBJ2-7; D remains unclear. Per the germline V gene, CDR1 is MNHNY and CDR2 is SVGAGI (reference sequence). Trimming left V 4 bases short and J 3 bases short, with 7 bases between. The CDR3 covers 12 residues. CDR3 in DNA: TGTGCCAGCAGTTTGTGGGGCTACGAGCAGTACTTC. Its translation: CASSLWGYEQYF.

The genes are TRBV10-3 and TRBJ2-2, with 9 bases fitting TRBD1. Germline V gives CDR1 ENHRY, CDR2 SYGVKD. The CDR3 is made up of 15 amino acids. The J segment lost 5 bases and the V segment lost 6 bases, leaving 7 bases of the junction unmatched. CDR3 sequence reads: CAIRTGGGETGELFF. DNA for the CDR3: TGTGCCATCAGAACAGGGGGCGGGGAAACCGGGGAGCTGTTTTTT.

The V call is TRBV28, the J call TRBJ1-1, with D possibly TRBD1 on 5 matching bases. V lost 6 bases to trimming and J lost 1 base, with 15 bases between them. The CDR3 spans 15 residues. CDR1 and CDR2 from the germline V gene are MDHEN and SYDVKM. This CDR3 is CASRNAWGRNTEAFF. The CDR3, as DNA: TGTGCCAGCAGAAACGCGTGGGGCAGGAACACTGAAGCTTTCTTT.

The J gene is TRBJ2-5, the V gene TRBV11-3, with TRBD1 matching over 7 bases. Trimming at V came to 5 bases and at J to 2 bases, leaving 8 bases not matched to a gene. Germline assignment: CDR1 SGHNT and CDR2 YENEEA. The CDR3 sequence is 15 residues long. CDR3 bases: TGTGCCAGCAGCCTCCGACAGGGTGGGCAAGAGACCCAGTACTTC. Residues: CASSLRQGGQETQYF.

The chain has TRBV20-1 and TRBJ2-5; D gene unclear. The V gene's germline CDR1 is DFQATT and CDR2 SNEGSKA (reference sequence). The CDR3 has 11 amino acids. V lost 1 base, J lost 5 bases, and 5 bases lay in between. The CDR3 reads CSARVTETQYF. The CDR3 coding sequence is TGCAGTGCTAGAGTGACGGAGACCCAGTACTTC.

The V gene is TRBV7-2, the J gene TRBJ2-1, with 7 nucleotides matching TRBD1. The V segment lost 5 bases and the J segment 5 bases; nucleotides outside the gene matches: 9. Per germline, CDR1 SGHTA and CDR2 FQGNSA. The CDR3 consists of 15 residues. The CDR3 DNA is TGTGCCAGCAGCGCTTCGGGACAGTCCAACAATGAGCAGTTCTTC. This codes for CASSASGQSNNEQFF.

The rearrangement links TRBV7-9 to TRBJ2-1; the D is unclear. The CDR3 consists of 16 residues. The germline gives CDR1 SEHNR, CDR2 FQNEAQ (reference sequence). Trimming removed 3 bases from V and 0 bases from J, with 12 bases in between. DNA of the CDR3: TGTGCCAGCAGCTTCTCCCCCCAGAGCTCCTACAATGAGCAGTTCTTC. Encoded protein: CASSFSPQSSYNEQFF.

On this clone: Other DNA sequences from this sample encode an identical CDR3 as well. The chain links TRBV19 to TRBJ1-1; 8 bases are a match to TRBD1. V lost 6 bases, J lost 1 base, and 4 bases stayed unmatched. Germline V gene lookup returns CDR1 LNHDA and CDR2 SQIVND (reference sequence). The CDR3 loop spans 14 amino acids. The CDR3: CASSPGQENTEAFF. The CDR3, as DNA: TGTGCCAGTAGCCCGGGACAGGAGAACACTGAAGCTTTCTTT. The variable domain in full, with the rest retrieved from reference TRBV19 and TRBJ1-1, is DGGITQSPKYLFRKEGQNVTLSCEQNLNHDAMYWYRQDPGQGLRLIYYSQIVNDFQKGDIAEGYSVSREKKESFPLTVTSAQKNPTAFYLCASSPGQENTEAFFGQGTRLTVV.

V gene TRBV11-3 combines with J gene TRBJ1-1; D is ambiguous. CDR3 size: 13 residues. Germline V gene sequence: CDR1 SGHNT, CDR2 YENEEA. V was pared by 1 base and J by 3 bases, with 6 bases between. This CDR3 reads CASSLVGDTEAFF. In nucleotides, the CDR3 is TGTGCCAGCAGCTTAGTCGGGGACACTGAAGCTTTCTTT.

CDR3 nucleotides: TGTGCCAGCTCACCACCTTATGGGGACAGAGCGAACTCCTACAATGAGCAGTTCTTC. Amino acids: CASSPPYGDRANSYNEQFF. The V and J genes are TRBV18 and TRBJ2-1, with 7 bases fitting TRBD1. The germline V gene encodes CDR1 KGHSH and CDR2 LQKENI. The CDR3 consists of 19 residues. V shed 0 bases, J shed 0 bases, and the junction held 11 bases outside the gene matches.

This sequence joins TRBV19 and TRBJ1-5; the D gene is possibly TRBD1 (6 bases). With 6 bases removed from V and 4 bases from J, the gap between germline ends came to 22 bases. The CDR3 covers 17 residues. Germline CDR1 LNHDA, CDR2 SQIVND (reference sequence). CDR3 protein: CASSPSGRGEWNQPQHF. In DNA form, the CDR3 reads TGTGCCAGTAGCCCTTCCGGTAGGGGGGAATGGAATCAGCCCCAGCATTTT.

The J gene is TRBJ2-7, the V gene TRBV11-2; D may correspond to TRBD1 or TRBD2 (5 bases each). Trimming shortened V by 5 bases and J by 1 base, and 12 bases separated the two germline ends. Germline V gives CDR1 SGHAT, CDR2 FQNNGV. The CDR3 is 14 residues long. CDR3 sequence (DNA): TGTGCCAGCAGCCCGGGGACCCAGTCCTACGAGCAGTACTTC. Amino acids: CASSPGTQSYEQYF. Full variable domain (outside the CDR3, taken from reference TRBV11-2 and TRBJ2-7): EAGVAQSPRYKIIEKRQSVAFWCNPISGHATLYWYQQILGQGPKLLIQFQNNGVVDDSQLPKDRFSAERLKGVDSTLKIQPAKLEDSAVYLCASSPGTQSYEQYFGPGTRLTVT.

This clone was observed a single time. The J gene is TRBJ2-6, the V gene TRBV2; D is perhaps TRBD1 or TRBD2 (5 bases each). Germline V gene data show CDR1 as SNHLY and CDR2 as FYNNEI. Trimming pared 3 bases from V and 3 bases from J, leaving 15 bases between. CDR3 length equals 17 residues. The CDR3 DNA reads TGTGCCAGCAGTGAGGTGGGACCCCGGGATGGGGCCAACGTCCTGACTTTC. This codes for CASSEVGPRDGANVLTF.

The chain recombines TRBV14 with TRBJ2-5; 12 bases are a match to TRBD2. The V and J ends lost 4 bases and 6 bases, in that order; junction bases with no gene match: 9. The CDR3 consists of 16 residues. Germline V gives CDR1 SGHDN, CDR2 FVKESK. Here the CDR3 reads CASSRWTSGTLKTQYF. CDR3 sequence (DNA): TGTGCCAGCAGCCGCTGGACTAGCGGGACCCTGAAGACCCAGTACTTC.

This chain joins TRBV4-3 and TRBJ2-1, with 11 bases that match TRBD2. This CDR3 has 14 residues. Looked up from germline, CDR1 is LGHNA and CDR2 is YSLEER. Germline trimming cut 0 bases from V and 13 bases from J; bases unmatched to any gene: 5. This CDR3 reads CASSQDTSGRFQFF. The CDR3 DNA follows: TGCGCCAGCAGCCAAGATACTAGCGGGAGATTTCAGTTCTTC.

This clone was found a few times. The rearrangement links TRBV15 to TRBJ2-7, with D possibly matching TRBD2 (5 bases). The CDR3 extends over 19 amino acids. The V and J ends lost 0 bases and 3 bases respectively, with 24 bases between them. Per the germline V gene, CDR1 is LNHNV and CDR2 is YYDKDF (reference sequence). The CDR3 region is CATSRDGGRHKEINYEQYF. CDR3 coding DNA: TGTGCCACCAGCAGAGATGGAGGCAGGCACAAGGAAATAAACTACGAGCAGTACTTC. Drawing the rest from reference TRBV15 and TRBJ2-7, the complete variable domain is DAMVIQNPRYQVTQFGKPVTLSCSQTLNHNVMYWYQQKSSQAPKLLFHYYDKDFNNEADTPDNFQSRRPNTSFCFLDIRSPGLGDTAMYLCATSRDGGRHKEINYEQYFGPGTRLTVT.

The chain is built from TRBV6-5 and TRBJ2-4, with D perhaps TRBD2 (6 bases). V was shortened by 6 bases and J by 7 bases, with 16 bases between the two germline ends. The CDR3 totals 14 residues. Per the germline V gene, CDR1 is MNHEY and CDR2 is SVGAGI. The CDR3 nucleotides are TGTGCCAGCAGCCCCAGGAGGGTCGGGAACATTCAGTACTTC. Translating it yields CASSPRRVGNIQYF.

This chain joins TRBV12-5 and TRBJ2-7; maybe TRBD2 (6 bases). CDR1 and CDR2 (germline): LGHNT, FRNRAP. V lost 4 bases and J 4 bases, leaving 17 bases between the germline ends. This CDR3 region has 15 residues. DNA for the CDR3: TGTGCTAGTGGTTCCGCCCCGGGAGTAGTTTACGAGCAGTACTTC. Translation: CASGSAPGVVYEQYF.

V gene TRBV5-1 combines with J gene TRBJ2-2, with D perhaps matching TRBD1 or TRBD2 (6 bases each). CDR1 is SGHRS, CDR2 YFSETQ, per germline. Trimming shortened V by 3 bases and J by 3 bases, and 24 bases separated the two germline ends. CDR3 length equals 19 residues. CDR3 in amino acids: CASSSGPVGGGVDTGELFF. CDR3 sequence (DNA): TGCGCCAGCAGCTCCGGACCGGTGGGGGGCGGCGTTGACACCGGGGAGCTGTTTTTT.

The chain uses TRBV5-4 and TRBJ2-2, with TRBD2 matching 7 bases. The CDR3 length is 14 residues. Germline V lookup: CDR1 SGHNT, CDR2 YYREEE (reference sequence). With V trimmed by 2 bases and J by 3 bases, 1 base remained unmatched. For the CDR3, the DNA is TGTGCCAGCAGCTTCGCGGGAGACACCGGGGAGCTGTTTTTT. It translates to CASSFAGDTGELFF.

The genes are TRBV10-3 and TRBJ1-2; a weak D match, TRBD1 (5 bases). V was cut by 11 bases and J by 4 bases, with 14 bases left in between. There are 12 residues in the CDR3. Germline V lookup: CDR1 ENHRY, CDR2 SYGVKD. The CDR3 here is CALGDRSYGYTF. The DNA of the CDR3 is TGTGCCCTTGGGGACCGCAGCTATGGCTACACCTTC.

Concerning this clone itself: Germline is not matched at one junction end, which may reflect a read error. The chain employs TRBV29-1 and TRBJ1-2; D ambiguous. The CDR3 is 8 residues long. Germline CDR1 SQVTM, CDR2 ANQGSEA. CDR3 residues: CSVEGEGF. Here the CDR3 DNA reads TGCAGCGTTGAAGGGGAAGGCTTC.

The J gene is TRBJ2-1, the V gene TRBV4-2, with D perhaps TRBD2 (5 bases). Germline V gene lookup returns CDR1 LGHNA and CDR2 YNFKEQ. V lost 0 bases to trimming and J lost 9 bases, with 12 bases between them. The CDR3 spans 14 residues. DNA of the CDR3: TGTGCCAGCAGCCAAGACCAATTAGGAGGTGAGCAGTTCTTC. Its translation: CASSQDQLGGEQFF.

The chain joins TRBV21-1 to TRBJ1-2. TRBV21-1 has pseudogene status. The CDR3 consists of 17 residues. The CDR3 protein is CASSKVQLNLTNYGYTF. CDR3 sequence (DNA): TGTGCCAGCAGCAAAGTTCAGCTAAACCTTACTAACTATGGCTACACCTTC.

The gene calls are TRBV5-4 and TRBJ1-6; tentative D call: TRBD1 (5 bases). The germline V gene has CDR1 SGHNT and CDR2 YYREEE (reference sequence). This CDR3 has 15 amino acids. V gave up 1 base and J gave up 7 bases, with 12 bases separating them. CDR3 amino acids: CASSLSRARNSPLHF. The CDR3 DNA is TGTGCCAGCAGCTTGTCCAGGGCGCGAAATTCACCCCTCCACTTT.